A selection of T cell receptor beta chains follows, all from one sample in a study of T cell responses to AZD1222 COVID-19 vaccine. Here immunoSEQ multiplex PCR was the method, and the copy in TCRdb shows in-frame clones only, minus some. The sample has about 150,000 clones; 80% to 90% are singletons. This material consisted of peripheral blood, taken on day 0 of AZD1222 vaccination. The receptor set was obtained from an adult in good health. CDR3s include the opening cysteine and the closing phenylalanine or tryptophan. The D gene is left open where the match is weak. Some rows mark clone size as missing; the rest say once, few, many or name a class of expanded clone.

abundance	d_gene	len	v_gene	j_gene	CDR3nt	CDR3aa
-	-	13	TRBV27	TRBJ1-3	TGTGCCAGCAGTCAGACACCTGGAAACACCATATATTTT	CASSQTPGNTIYF
-	-	14	TRBV7-2	TRBJ1-1	TGTGCCAGCAGCTTAAGCAGGGGAAACACTGAAGCTTTCTTT	CASSLSRGNTEAFF
-	-	14	TRBV7-3	TRBJ2-7	TGTGCCAGCAGACCGACTGCGGGGAGCTACGAGCAGTACTTC	CASRPTAGSYEQYF
-	-	16	TRBV28	TRBJ1-2	TGTGCCAGCAGCCCCAGGTCGGGGGGCTTATACTATGGCTACACCTTC	CASSPRSGGLYYGYTF
-	-	16	TRBV5-6	TRBJ2-4	TGTGCCAGCAGCTTGTCGGTGGGACTAGCCAAAAACATTCAGTACTTC	CASSLSVGLAKNIQYF
-	-	13	TRBV7-9	TRBJ2-3	TGTGCCAGCAGCTGGAGGACGGGGGATACGCAGTATTTT	CASSWRTGDTQYF
-	-	14	TRBV3-1/TRBV3-2	TRBJ1-6	TGTGCCAGCAGCCTTGGACAGAACAATTCACCCCTCCACTTT	CASSLGQNNSPLHF
once	-	13	TRBV6-5	TRBJ1-5	TGTGCCAGCAGTTATAGAGATGGTCAGCCCCAGCATTTT	CASSYRDGQPQHF
-	TRBD1	13	TRBV5-1	TRBJ2-7	TGCGCCAGCAAGGTCACAGGGGGCCACGAGCAGTACTTC	CASKVTGGHEQYF
-	-	15	TRBV27	TRBJ2-7	TGTGCCAGCAGTTCCTCGTACAGGGAAGGCGACGAGCAGTACTTC	CASSSSYREGDEQYF
-	-	14	TRBV27	TRBJ2-1	TGTGCCAGCAGTTTTTATGGGAGGATCGATGAGCAGTTCTTC	CASSFYGRIDEQFF
-	TRBD1	13	TRBV28	TRBJ1-2	TGTGCCAGCAGCCGGGACAGCGCCTTTGGCTACACCTTC	CASSRDSAFGYTF
once	TRBD2	14	TRBV28	TRBJ2-2	TGTGCCAGCCGGGAGGGACATAACACCGGGGAGCTGTTTTTT	CASREGHNTGELFF
-	-	15	TRBV9	TRBJ1-2	TGTGCCAGCAGCGCAGCTGGAAGAGCTTCCTATGGCTACACCTTC	CASSAAGRASYGYTF
few	-	14	TRBV5-4	TRBJ1-1	TGTGCCAGCAGCTTCGAAAGATGGAACACTGAAGCTTTCTTT	CASSFERWNTEAFF
-	TRBD2	16	TRBV7-9	TRBJ2-7	TGTGCCAGCAGCTTAGCTGGGACTAGCCGTAGCTACGAGCAGTACTTC	CASSLAGTSRSYEQYF
-	-	13	TRBV12-3/TRBV12-4	TRBJ1-5	TGTGCCAGCAGTTTTGAGGGGTGGCAGCCCCAGCATTTT	CASSFEGWQPQHF
-	-	16	TRBV5-4	TRBJ2-2	TGTGCCAGCAGCCGGTCCGAGGGATCGAACACCGGGGAGCTGTTTTTT	CASSRSEGSNTGELFF
-	-	15	TRBV11-2	TRBJ1-2	TGTGCCAGCAGCACCTTGACAGGCACCAACTATGGCTACACCTTC	CASSTLTGTNYGYTF
-	-	16	TRBV5-1	TRBJ2-3	TGCGCCAGCAGCTTGGAGGGGCGGTCTAGCACAGATACGCAGTATTTT	CASSLEGRSSTDTQYF
once	TRBD1	16	TRBV7-2	TRBJ1-2	TGTGCCAGCAGCTCCCCGGGACAGGGGGCCCTATATGGCTACACCTTC	CASSSPGQGALYGYTF
-	TRBD1	15	TRBV7-8	TRBJ1-2	TGTGCCAGCAGCCCCCAGGACAGGCGGTACTATGGCTACACCTTC	CASSPQDRRYYGYTF
-	-	13	TRBV28	TRBJ1-2	TGTGCCAGCAGTTTAGGGACGGGACGCGGCTACACCTTC	CASSLGTGRGYTF
once	-	15	TRBV7-2	TRBJ1-1	TGTGCCAGCAGCTTAGGGGGGGGGATGAACACTGAAGCTTTCTTT	CASSLGGGMNTEAFF
many	TRBD2	15	TRBV5-1	TRBJ2-3	TGCGCCAGCAGCTTGGCAGCGGGAGGAGGCGATACGCAGTATTTT	CASSLAAGGGDTQYF
once	-	15	TRBV6-1	TRBJ1-4	TGTGCCAGCAGTGAAGCGCTCGGGACTAATGAAAAACTGTTTTTT	CASSEALGTNEKLFF
-	TRBD1	15	TRBV6-5	TRBJ2-7	TGTGCCAGCAGAATGGACAGGGTATCCGTCTACGAGCAGTACTTC	CASRMDRVSVYEQYF
-	TRBD1	13	TRBV5-4	TRBJ2-7	TGTGCCAGCAGCTTTGAGGGGGCAAGTGAGCAGTACTTC	CASSFEGASEQYF
-	-	14	TRBV2	TRBJ1-5	TGTGCCAGCAGTGAAATCGGGGACGGTCAGCCCCAGCATTTT	CASSEIGDGQPQHF
-	-	17	TRBV27	TRBJ1-6	TGTGCCAGCAGTTTAAAGGGACTTCATCGGGGCAATTCACCCCTCCACTTT	CASSLKGLHRGNSPLHF
-	TRBD1	15	TRBV7-8	TRBJ1-5	TGTGCCAGCAGCCCCCAGGGGGCAGGCAATCAGCCCCAGCATTTT	CASSPQGAGNQPQHF
-	-	14	TRBV7-9	TRBJ1-3	TGTGCCAGCAGCTTAACGATAGCGGGGAACACCATATATTTT	CASSLTIAGNTIYF
-	-	14	TRBV5-1	TRBJ2-7	TGCGCCAGCACCCTGGGGCCCCAGCGCTACGAGCAGTACTTC	CASTLGPQRYEQYF
-	-	13	TRBV10-3	TRBJ2-5	TGTGCCATCAGTGGTACAGGTAAAGAGACCCAGTACTTC	CAISGTGKETQYF
-	-	15	TRBV7-2	TRBJ2-3	TGTGCCAGCAGCCCCCGGTACCTCAACACAGATACGCAGTATTTT	CASSPRYLNTDTQYF
-	-	14	TRBV6-6	TRBJ1-4	TGTGCCAGCAGTTACAGGGGTGTGGGTGAAAAACTGTTTTTT	CASSYRGVGEKLFF
-	TRBD2	17	TRBV19	TRBJ2-3	TGTGCCAGTAGTATGTCGGGGACTAGCGGGAGCACAGATACGCAGTATTTT	CASSMSGTSGSTDTQYF
-	-	13	TRBV12-3/TRBV12-4	TRBJ1-2	TGTGCCAGCAGTTTAGCAGGGGCCAATGGCTACACCTTC	CASSLAGANGYTF
-	-	15	TRBV7-3	TRBJ2-1	TGTGCCAGCAGCTTACTGGTAAGCTCCTACAATGAGCAGTTCTTC	CASSLLVSSYNEQFF
-	-	14	TRBV19	TRBJ1-2	TGTGCCAGTATTTCGACACATACTAACTATGGCTACACCTTC	CASISTHTNYGYTF
-	-	13	TRBV9	TRBJ2-7	TGTGCCAGCAGCGTAGTAGGGGTTGGCGAGCAGTACTTC	CASSVVGVGEQYF
-	TRBD1	20	TRBV3-1/TRBV3-2	TRBJ1-3	TGTGCCAGCAGGCGGACAGGGGGCGCATCTATGGGCACGGCTGGAAACACCATATATTTT	CASRRTGGASMGTAGNTIYF
-	-	15	TRBV29-1	TRBJ2-1	TGCAGCGTGGACCCAGACGGGAGTAGGAATAATGAGCAGTTCTTC	CSVDPDGSRNNEQFF
once	-	17	TRBV9	TRBJ1-3	TGTGCCAGCAGCGTGCAAGGTGGACAGCGCCCTGGAAACACCATATATTTT	CASSVQGGQRPGNTIYF
-	TRBD1	14	TRBV5-8	TRBJ2-1	TGTGCCAGCAGCTTAGGGGGCCTGTACAATGAGCAGTTCTTC	CASSLGGLYNEQFF
-	TRBD1	13	TRBV28	TRBJ1-2	TGTGCCAGCAGCCGGGGACAGTACTATGGCTACACCTTC	CASSRGQYYGYTF
-	-	13	TRBV9	TRBJ1-5	TGTGCCAGCAGCCAGATCGGGGAACAGCCCCAGCATTTT	CASSQIGEQPQHF
-	TRBD2	15	TRBV9	TRBJ2-1	TGTGCCAGCAGCGGGACTAGCGGGGATTACAATGAGCAGTTCTTC	CASSGTSGDYNEQFF
-	TRBD1	13	TRBV6-5	TRBJ2-7	TGTGCCAGCAGCGTGGGACAGATCTACGAGCAGTACTTC	CASSVGQIYEQYF
-	-	17	TRBV12-5	TRBJ2-2	TGTGCTAGTGGTCTTAGGACATCATCCTCGAACACCGGGGAGCTGTTTTTT	CASGLRTSSSNTGELFF
-	-	13	TRBV3-1/TRBV3-2	TRBJ2-5	TGTGCCAGCAGCCAGGACCCGCCTGAGACCCAGTACTTC	CASSQDPPETQYF
-	-	11	TRBV30	TRBJ1-5	TGTGCCTGGAGTGTAAATCAGCCCCAGCATTTT	CAWSVNQPQHF
-	TRBD1	14	TRBV19	TRBJ1-5	TGTGCCAGTAGTGGGGACAGGGGGTATCAGCCCCAGCATTTT	CASSGDRGYQPQHF
-	TRBD1	15	TRBV9	TRBJ1-4	TGTGCCAGCAGCGGCTCGACAGGGGGTAGGGAAAAACTGTTTTTT	CASSGSTGGREKLFF